Detailed here is one T cell receptor (beta chain). Its specificity is not known. It was with 60 Vbeta and 13 Jbeta primers that the PCR ran. Using immunoSEQ multiplex PCR, the repertoire was profiled, and TCRdb retains in-frame clones only, with some absent. The table has 52,000 or so clones, around 78% seen once. These data belong to a study of cytomegalovirus exposure and HLA in healthy donors. Overall study: Of the donors genotyped, several hundred in all, about 81% fell in the Caucasian-associated ancestry cluster.

The CDR3 is made up of 15 amino acids. Germline CDR1 is MNHNY and CDR2 is SVGAGI (reference sequence). After removal of 6 bases from V and 1 base from J, the junction contained 3 bases not matched to a gene. Findings and limits, study-wide: Researchers catalogued about 150 TCR beta chains as cytomegalovirus-associated. Earlier analysis looked at TCR beta V segments, and most were productive about 90% or about 30% of the time.

This clonotype was obtained from a female donor in good health and CMV-seronegative. This chain links TRBV6-6 with TRBJ1-5; 10 positions match TRBD1. Input material: PBMCs. The CDR3, as DNA: TGTGCCAGCAGGAAGGGACAGGGGAGCAATCAGCCCCAGCATTTT. Protein sequence: CASRKGQGSNQPQHF.